This T cell receptor beta chain was sequenced in a study of identical twins. General study results and limits: While abundant cord blood beta clonotypes carried fewer insertions, memory repertoires showed no such pattern.

TCRdb used MiXCR to reprocess the 5' RACE reads, holding one entry per CDR3 protein. The sample has under 450,000 distinct CDR3 sequences; approximately 17% are singletons. V shed 7 bases and J shed 3 bases, with 6 bases lying between them. This CDR3 has 11 residues. This clonotype was counted ten times or more. Its antigen remains unidentified. Sequenced input: naive T cells sorted from blood. V gene TRBV12-3 or TRBV12-4 combines with J gene TRBJ2-5; unclear D gene. The receptor was isolated from a man aged 45 to 65 in good health. CDR3 coding DNA: TGTGCCAGCACCCTAGAAGAGACCCAGTACTTC. Protein sequence: CASTLEETQYF.